Below, 24 T cell receptor beta chains from the same sample are listed, as sequenced in a study of blood T cell repertoires in COVID-19. Clones were sequenced by immunoSEQ multiplex PCR, and TCRdb holds only the in-frame ones, with some missing. The sample carries some 390,000 clones, more than 80% recorded once. Sequencing input: PBMCs or T cells enriched from blood (not recorded which). The receptors stem from a man aged 25-45 years who had recovered from COVID-19.

Concerning this clone itself: One end of the junction does not line up with germline, which may come from a read error. This chain connects TRBV7-6 to TRBJ1-1; D is undetermined. Germline CDR1 is SGHVS and CDR2 is FNYEAQ. The CDR3 has 16 residues. CDR3 DNA sequence: TGTGCCAGCAGCCTAGCAGCCCCCCGAAGTAACACTGAAGCTTTCTTT. This gives the protein CASSLAAPRSNTEAFF.

The CDR3 here is CATSRAGGREQYF. The CDR3 DNA sequence: TGTGCCACCAGTAGAGCGGGAGGACGGGAGCAGTATTTT. The chain uses TRBV24-1 and TRBJ2-3, with TRBD2 matching 9 bases. This CDR3 comprises 13 residues. Germline CDR1 is KGHDR and CDR2 is SFDVKD. After removal of 6 bases from V and 11 bases from J, the junction contained 8 bases not matched to a gene.

The genes are TRBV5-6 and TRBJ1-2; D gene uncertain. The ends were cut back, 1 base at V and 0 bases at J, with 10 bases in the middle. The length of the CDR3 is 15 residues. Germline values: CDR1 SGHDT, CDR2 YYEEEE. CDR3: CASSLSVTANYGYTF. CDR3 coding DNA: TGTGCCAGCAGCTTGTCGGTCACTGCTAACTATGGCTACACCTTC.

This chain joins TRBV30 and TRBJ1-5; D unresolved. The length of the CDR3 is 15 residues. CDR1 is GTSNPN, CDR2 SVGIG, per germline (reference sequence). Trimming shortened V by 5 bases and J by 0 bases, and 14 bases separated the two germline ends. CDR3 DNA sequence: TGTGCCTGGTCCAGGCGTGGGTCTAGCAATCAGCCCCAGCATTTT. Encoded protein: CAWSRRGSSNQPQHF.

The chain is built from TRBV5-6 and TRBJ2-2, with 7 bases fitting TRBD2. CDR3 length: 18 residues. The V gene end was trimmed by 0 bases and the J gene end by 4 bases; junction bases not matched to a gene: 12. The germline CDR1 and CDR2 sequences are SGHDT and YYEEEE. CDR3 region: CASSLDLAALGFTGELFF. The CDR3 DNA follows: TGTGCCAGCAGCTTGGATCTAGCGGCCCTGGGGTTCACCGGGGAGCTGTTTTTT.

The rearrangement uses TRBV11-2 and TRBJ2-6; D is undetermined. This CDR3 contains 13 residues. Per germline, CDR1 SGHAT and CDR2 FQNNGV. Trimming removed 6 bases at V and 0 bases at J, with 3 bases between. This CDR3 is CASSHSGANVLTF. The CDR3, as DNA: TGTGCCAGCAGTCACTCTGGGGCCAACGTCCTGACTTTC.

This rearrangement joins TRBV19 to TRBJ1-5; no reliable D call. This CDR3 has 16 amino acids. V lost 0 bases to trimming and J lost 8 bases, with 17 bases between them. Germline V CDR1 and CDR2: LNHDA, SQIVND (reference sequence). CDR3 in amino acids: CASSIDRRPGGEPQHF. CDR3 sequence (DNA): TGTGCCAGTAGTATAGATCGGAGACCGGGTGGAGAGCCCCAGCATTTT. Together with reference TRBV19 and TRBJ1-5, the CDR3 gives the full variable domain: DGGITQSPKYLFRKEGQNVTLSCEQNLNHDAMYWYRQDPGQGLRLIYYSQIVNDFQKGDIAEGYSVSREKKESFPLTVTSAQKNPTAFYLCASSIDRRPGGEPQHFGDGTRLSIL.

This clone was counted a single time. This rearrangement joins TRBV7-9 to TRBJ2-5, with TRBD1 matching over 8 bases. V was clipped by 1 base and J by 7 bases; unmatched bases: 5. From germline, CDR1 is SEHNR and CDR2 FQNEAQ (reference sequence). CDR3 length equals 14 residues. The CDR3 DNA sequence: TGTGCCAGCAGCTTAGACAGGGGGTTTGTGACCCAGTACTTC. Its translation: CASSLDRGFVTQYF.

V usage is TRBV7-9 and J usage is TRBJ2-3; 9 nucleotides line up with TRBD2. CDR1 and CDR2 (germline): SEHNR, FQNEAQ (reference sequence). V shed 0 bases, J shed 4 bases, and the junction held 2 bases outside the gene matches. CDR3 length: 15 residues. The CDR3 protein is CASSLASGRSDTQYF. The CDR3 DNA follows: TGTGCCAGCAGCTTAGCTAGCGGGAGATCAGATACGCAGTATTTT.

As concerns this clone: Other DNA sequences within the sample encode an identical CDR3. DNA of the CDR3: TGTGCCAGCAGCGTAGGCGGGAGCTCCTACGAGCAGTACTTC. Protein sequence: CASSVGGSSYEQYF. J is TRBJ2-7 and V is TRBV9, with TRBD2 matching over 7 bases. From germline, CDR1 is SGDLS and CDR2 YYNGEE. The length of the CDR3 is 14 residues. With V trimmed by 0 bases and J by 0 bases, 0 bases remained unmatched.

The J gene is TRBJ2-5, the V gene TRBV7-2, with unresolved D. This CDR3 is built from 13 residues. The V gene lost 3 bases and the J gene lost 2 bases, with 7 bases spanning the gap. In germline, CDR1 is SGHTA, CDR2 FQGNSA. CDR3 coding DNA: TGTGCCAGCAGCTTTCAACGGCAAGAGACCCAGTACTTC. It encodes CASSFQRQETQYF. The complete variable domain, with remaining parts taken from reference TRBV7-2 and TRBJ2-5, reads GAGVSQSPSNKVTEKGKDVELRCDPISGHTALYWYRQSLGQGLEFLIYFQGNSAPDKSGLPSDRFSAERTGGSVSTLTIQRTQQEDSAVYLCASSFQRQETQYFGPGTRLLVL.

The V gene is TRBV19, the J gene TRBJ1-5, with TRBD1 matching 11 bases. The CDR3 is 15 residues long. V shed 5 bases, J shed 7 bases, and the junction held 7 bases outside the gene matches. Looked up from germline, CDR1 is LNHDA and CDR2 is SQIVND (reference sequence). This CDR3 reads CASSARDRGGQPQHF. The CDR3 bases are TGTGCCAGTAGTGCCCGGGACAGGGGGGGACAGCCCCAGCATTTT.

V is TRBV2 and J is TRBJ1-1; D gene uncertain. This CDR3 has 14 amino acids. Germline CDR1 is SNHLY and CDR2 is FYNNEI. V was cut by 6 bases and J by 3 bases, with 14 bases left in between. CDR3 coding DNA: TGTGCCAGCAGCGACGCCCGGCGGGACACTGAAGCTTTCTTT. Translation gives CASSDARRDTEAFF.

The chain combines TRBV21-1 with TRBJ1-1; TRBD1, the D gene given by the table, was not confirmed from the DNA. TRBV21-1 is designated a pseudogene. This CDR3 has 18 amino acids. In DNA, the CDR3 is TGTGCCAGCAGCAACGGGGCACACAGGGCCCTTTTGAACACTGAAGCTTTCTTT. Amino acids: CASSNGAHRALLNTEAFF.

This chain links TRBV7-2 with TRBJ2-7; 8 bases match TRBD1. Germline CDR1 reads SGHTA; CDR2 reads FQGNSA. The V and J ends lost 5 bases and 2 bases, in that order; junction bases with no gene match: 8. The CDR3 has 15 amino acids. CDR3 nucleotide sequence: TGTGCCAGCAGCACCCATCGGACAGGGCCCTACGAGCAGTACTTC. This sequence encodes CASSTHRTGPYEQYF.

This chain connects TRBV30 to TRBJ1-2; D is uncertain. Germline V gene lookup returns CDR1 GTSNPN and CDR2 SVGIG (reference sequence). V lost 1 base and J lost 0, with 21 bases in between. This CDR3 has 18 residues. CDR3 in amino acids: CAWSEFGVSWTSNYGYTF. CDR3 nucleotide sequence: TGTGCCTGGAGTGAGTTTGGAGTCAGTTGGACTTCTAACTATGGCTACACCTTC.

The chain is built from TRBV10-2 and TRBJ2-1, with 7 nucleotides matching TRBD2. Trimming took 2 bases from V and 7 from J; bases not matched to a gene: 11. The CDR3 is 16 residues long. CDR1 is WSHSY, CDR2 SAAADI, per germline. The CDR3 reads CASSEVRPGGRNEQFF. The CDR3 nucleotides read TGCGCCAGCAGTGAGGTTCGTCCCGGGGGGAGGAATGAGCAGTTCTTC.

This clone turned up a few times. The V gene is TRBV3-1 (or the pseudogene TRBV3-2), the J gene TRBJ2-1; TRBD2 might be the D (6 bases). The CDR3 has 15 residues. Germline V CDR1 and CDR2: LGHDT, YNNKEL (reference sequence). Trimming left V 3 bases short and J 5 bases short, with 14 bases between. The CDR3: CASSQAGLLNNEQFF. The CDR3 coding sequence is TGTGCCAGCAGCCAGGCGGGGCTCCTTAACAATGAGCAGTTCTTC.

This clone was recorded once. The J gene is TRBJ2-7, the V gene TRBV3-1 (or the pseudogene TRBV3-2); TRBD2 matches at 8 bases. The germline gives CDR1 LGHDT, CDR2 YNNKEL (reference sequence). The CDR3 is 15 residues long. Trimming at V came to 4 bases and at J to 3 bases, leaving 8 bases not matched to a gene. CDR3 coding DNA: TGTGCCAGCAGCCTAGGACTAGCCTACCGCTACGAGCAGTACTTC. It translates to CASSLGLAYRYEQYF.

The rearrangement uses TRBV28 and TRBJ1-1; D remains unclear. The germline V gene has CDR1 MDHEN and CDR2 SYDVKM. The V gene lost 3 bases and the J gene lost 7 bases, with 9 bases spanning the gap. The CDR3 consists of 12 residues. The CDR3, as DNA: TGTGCCAGCAGTTTTGAAGGAGGTGAAGCTTTCTTT. Protein product: CASSFEGGEAFF. Full variable domain (outside the CDR3, taken from reference TRBV28 and TRBJ1-1): DVKVTQSSRYLVKRTGEKVFLECVQDMDHENMFWYRQDPGLGLRLIYFSYDVKMKEKGDIPEGYSVSREKKERFSLILESASTNQTSMYLCASSFEGGEAFFGQGTRLTVV.

The gene calls are TRBV3-1 (or the pseudogene TRBV3-2) and TRBJ1-4; tentatively, D is TRBD1 (5 bases). CDR1 LGHDT and CDR2 YNNKEL come from the germline V gene (reference sequence). The CDR3 length is 16 residues. V lost 6 bases and J lost 13, with 27 bases in between. The CDR3 nucleotides read TGTGCCAGCAGTTCTGGGGGGAGTACCGTTTTAAAGAGACTGTTTTTT. Translating gives CASSSGGSTVLKRLFF.

CDR3 amino acids: CASHGTTRYEQYF. DNA for the CDR3: TGTGCCAGCCACGGGACTACTCGCTACGAGCAGTACTTC. The V and J genes are TRBV6-5 and TRBJ2-7, with 7 bases fitting TRBD2. V lost 8 bases to trimming and J lost 3 bases; unmatched junction nucleotides: 7. Per germline, CDR1 MNHEY and CDR2 SVGAGI. CDR3 size: 13 residues.

The genes are TRBV18 and TRBJ2-7; 9 nucleotides align to TRBD1. Germline loops: CDR1 KGHSH, CDR2 LQKENI. After removal of 6 bases from V and 12 bases from J, the junction contained 6 bases not matched to a gene. The CDR3 consists of 11 residues. CDR3 in DNA: TGTGCCAGCTCGGGACAGGGTATGACGTACTTC. This codes for CASSGQGMTYF.

The chain combines TRBV5-1 with TRBJ2-1; 16 bases map to TRBD2. This CDR3 contains 17 residues. Germline V gene data show CDR1 as SGHRS and CDR2 as YFSETQ. V dropped 4 bases and J dropped 7; count of bases not matched to a gene: 8. The CDR3 sequence is CASSAGTSGRARNEQFF. The CDR3 nucleotides are TGCGCCAGCAGCGCCGGGACTAGCGGGAGGGCTCGGAATGAGCAGTTCTTC.